A single T cell receptor (beta chain) is shown here with its context. Antigen specificity is unknown. The sample comes from a study of T cells in localized non-small cell lung cancer. Findings and limits, study-wide: Adjacent lung held a median roughly 50 of the top 100 tumor clones. The greatest T cell clonality was found in uninvolved adjacent lung (higher than in tumor). A raised T cell density in blood coincided with lengthier overall survival.

TCRdb's copy holds only in-frame clones and misses some; the assay was immunoSEQ multiplex PCR. The sample carries roughly 89,000 clones, roughly 90% recorded once. Germline assignment: CDR1 SNHLY and CDR2 FYNNEI. CDR3 length: 15 amino acids. The V end was cut by 3 bases, the J end by 0 bases, with 11 bases between. The clonotype comes from a woman aged 40 to 75 with stage II squamous cell lung carcinoma. The V and J genes are TRBV2 and TRBJ1-1, with D perhaps matching TRBD1 (6 bases). Here the sequenced sample was PBMCs, taken before any cancer treatment. In nucleotides, the CDR3 is TGTGCCAGCAGTGATTTAGACAGGTTGAACACTGAAGCTTTCTTT. Its translation is CASSDLDRLNTEAFF. The entire variable domain, with the rest obtained from reference TRBV2 and TRBJ1-1, is as follows: EPEVTQTPSHQVTQMGQEVILRCVPISNHLYFYWYRQILGQKVEFLVSFYNNEISEKSEIFDDQFSVERPDGSNFTLKIRSTKLEDSAMYFCASSDLDRLNTEAFFGQGTRLTVV.